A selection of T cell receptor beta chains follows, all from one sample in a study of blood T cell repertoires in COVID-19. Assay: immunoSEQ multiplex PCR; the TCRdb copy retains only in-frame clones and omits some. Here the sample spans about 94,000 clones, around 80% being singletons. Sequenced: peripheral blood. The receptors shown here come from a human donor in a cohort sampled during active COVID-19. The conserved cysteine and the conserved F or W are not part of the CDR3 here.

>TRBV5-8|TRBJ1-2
ASSSYPRNYGYT
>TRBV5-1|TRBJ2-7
ASSFRTSLGEQY
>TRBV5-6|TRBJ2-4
ASLGYGHKAKNIQY
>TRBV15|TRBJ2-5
ATSPHPLGRETQY
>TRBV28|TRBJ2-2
ASHLWASGELF
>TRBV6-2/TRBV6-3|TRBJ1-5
ASSPFPRVPAGSNQPQH
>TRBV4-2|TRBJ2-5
ASSQDWASGSSETQY
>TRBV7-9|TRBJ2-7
ASRWTGSYEQY
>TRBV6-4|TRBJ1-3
ASSDRGGAYSGNTIY
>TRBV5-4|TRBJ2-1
ASSYPSRGNEQF
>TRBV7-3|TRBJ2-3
ASSTSTDTQY
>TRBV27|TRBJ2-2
AVRASGSNTGELF
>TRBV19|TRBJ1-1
ASGGLYTEAF
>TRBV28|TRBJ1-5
ASSLGYRVGPQH
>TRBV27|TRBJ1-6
ASVPQSGVRSPLH
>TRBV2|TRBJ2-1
ASLGRAGSDPRYYNEQF
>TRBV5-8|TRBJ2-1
ASSLWSSGEQF
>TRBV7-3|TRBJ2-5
ASRTGTSAQETQY
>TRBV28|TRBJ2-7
ASRRDSSGGEYEQY
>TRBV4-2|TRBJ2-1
ASSQEYPGLAGFEQF
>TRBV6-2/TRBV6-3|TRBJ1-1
ASSYNPVGPPDTEAF
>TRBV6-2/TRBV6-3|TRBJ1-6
ASSSPYGGSPLH
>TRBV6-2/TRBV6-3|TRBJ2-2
ASSHSGSTGELF
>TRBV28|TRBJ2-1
ASSPLLRAGSYNEQF
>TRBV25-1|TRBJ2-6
ASSGGQGLSRANVLT
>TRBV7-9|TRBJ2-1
ASSRTGSLAGLGSSYNEQF
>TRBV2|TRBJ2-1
ASNIQGIPPNEQF
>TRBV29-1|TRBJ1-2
SVETGTGLVNYGYT
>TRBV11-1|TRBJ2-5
ASSSLERETQY
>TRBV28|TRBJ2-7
ASSRVGGPGEQY
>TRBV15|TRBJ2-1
ATSREGLGTNEQF
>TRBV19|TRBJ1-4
ASHPIDRGHEKLF
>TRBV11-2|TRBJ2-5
ASSPTQAGTSETQY
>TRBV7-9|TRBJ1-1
ASSLYGHNTEAF
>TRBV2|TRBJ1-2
ASRPDTYGYT
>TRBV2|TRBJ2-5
ASSELVGLGQSETQY
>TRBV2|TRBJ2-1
ASRLTGTAYNEQF
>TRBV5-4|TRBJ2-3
ASSWRARTDTQY
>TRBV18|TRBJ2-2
ASSAVLTGELF
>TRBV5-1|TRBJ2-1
ASSLGGYHNEQF
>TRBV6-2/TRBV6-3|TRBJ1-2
ASSGGPSPLDGYT
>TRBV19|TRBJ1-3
ASSIDHGGVAGNTIY
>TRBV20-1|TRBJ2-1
SASSSSGSYNEQF
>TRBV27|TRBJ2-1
ASTLGQGFDEQF
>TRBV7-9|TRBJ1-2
ASSFQGALNYGYT
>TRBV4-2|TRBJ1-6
ASSQVAGGLLSPLH
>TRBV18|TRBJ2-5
ASSPPGLRGTQY
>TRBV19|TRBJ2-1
ASSIGTRGEQF
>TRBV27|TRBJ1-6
ASRGERGLHSPLH
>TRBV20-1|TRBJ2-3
SAQRGNTQY
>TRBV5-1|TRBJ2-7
ASMGQGDEQY
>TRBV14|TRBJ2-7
ASSGLAGESYEQY